Listed here are 14 T cell receptor beta chains from one sample, sequenced in a study of radiation and T cells in renal cell carcinoma. Produced via immunoSEQ multiplex PCR; TCRdb's table is partial and in-frame only. The data contain about 170,000 clones, about 87% of them singletons. As for time point: blood 4 weeks post-SBRT, at nephrectomy. Treatment defined: 15 Gy SBRT to primary tumor, nephrectomy 4 weeks later. The starting material was blood, obtained from a patient whose treatment included radiotherapy and nephrectomy. All receptors derive from a woman aged 45-65 years with renal cell carcinoma.

The rearrangement uses TRBV5-1 and TRBJ2-2; 7 bases agree with TRBD1. Germline trimming cut 5 bases from V and 5 bases from J; bases unmatched to any gene: 3. This CDR3 region has 13 residues. Germline loops: CDR1 SGHRS, CDR2 YFSETQ. The CDR3 DNA reads TGCGCCAGCAGGCAGGGGGTGACCGGGGAGCTGTTTTTT. This translates into CASRQGVTGELFF.

CDR3 amino acids: CASRTHGRNEKLFF. CDR3 nucleotides: TGTGCCAGCAGGACCCACGGACGTAATGAAAAACTGTTTTTT. The V gene is TRBV6-1, the J gene TRBJ1-4; D not resolved. Germline assignment: CDR1 MNHNS and CDR2 SASEGT. The CDR3 loop spans 14 amino acids. Trimming took 6 bases from V and 4 from J, leaving 12 bases between them.

This clone appeared once. V gene TRBV6-1 combines with J gene TRBJ1-1, with 8 bases identical to TRBD1. Germline lookup yields CDR1 MNHNS and CDR2 SASEGT. After removal of 6 bases from V and 11 bases from J, the junction contained 11 bases not matched to a gene. The CDR3 runs 13 residues. The CDR3 protein is CASREQGGGPAFF. In DNA, the CDR3 is TGTGCCAGCAGGGAACAGGGGGGAGGTCCGGCTTTCTTT.

The chain recombines TRBV2 with TRBJ2-3; no definite D call. Germline CDR1 is SNHLY and CDR2 is FYNNEI. The CDR3 consists of 13 residues. The V end lost 6 bases, the J end lost 6 bases, and 13 bases lay between the germline ends. The CDR3 DNA reads TGTGCCAGCAGGGTGACCCTGCAGGATACGCAGTATTTT. Protein product: CASRVTLQDTQYF.

The chain carries TRBV30 and TRBJ2-5, with 8 bases aligning to TRBD2. The CDR3 runs to 13 residues. The ends lost 1 base at V and 5 bases at J; junction bases unmatched: 3. Germline CDR1 reads GTSNPN; CDR2 reads SVGIG (reference sequence). Written as DNA, the CDR3 is TGTGCCTGGAGTGCGGGGGGGCTTGAGACCCAGTACTTC. Translating gives CAWSAGGLETQYF.

The chain is built from TRBV5-6 and TRBJ1-6, with a weak D call TRBD1 (5 bases). Germline V CDR1 and CDR2: SGHDT, YYEEEE. V lost 5 bases and J lost 10, with 22 bases in between. The CDR3 length is 16 residues. In DNA form, the CDR3 reads TGTGCCAGCAGGCAGGCCAACAGGAGAGGCTTCTCACCCCTCCACTTT. Protein: CASRQANRRGFSPLHF.

This chain joins TRBV2 and TRBJ2-2, with D possibly TRBD1 on 5 matching bases. This CDR3 has 13 amino acids. The germline V gene has CDR1 SNHLY and CDR2 FYNNEI. V was cut by 7 bases and J by 6 bases, with 12 bases left in between. In DNA form, the CDR3 reads TGTGCCAGCAACATGGGGCTGGCCGGGGAGCTGTTTTTT. It encodes CASNMGLAGELFF.

The rearrangement uses TRBV5-5 and TRBJ2-3; D is undetermined. Trimming stripped 10 bases from V and 2 bases from J, with 17 bases between. Per germline, CDR1 SGHKS and CDR2 YYEKEE (reference sequence). This CDR3 comprises 14 residues. The CDR3 here is CASRAGRLTDTQYF. The CDR3, as DNA: TGTGCCTCACGGGCCGGGCGGCTCACAGATACGCAGTATTTT.

The chain has TRBV5-6 and TRBJ2-5; D gene ambiguous. The CDR3 spans 12 residues. Germline lookup yields CDR1 SGHDT and CDR2 YYEEEE. V gave up 4 bases and J gave up 7 bases, with 11 bases separating them. The CDR3 nucleotides read TGTGCCAGCAGCCCTTCAACCGGGACCCAGTACTTC. Its protein is CASSPSTGTQYF. Full variable domain (remainder filled in from reference TRBV5-6 and TRBJ2-5): DAGVTQSPTHLIKTRGQQVTLRCSPKSGHDTVSWYQQALGQGPQFIFQYYEEEERQRGNFPDRFSGHQFPNYSSELNVNALLLGDSALYLCASSPSTGTQYFGPGTRLLVL.

The chain combines TRBV7-3 with TRBJ1-1, with no clear D. CDR3 length equals 14 residues. The germline gives CDR1 SGHTA, CDR2 FQGTGA. Trimming shortened V by 0 bases and J by 0 bases, and 5 bases separated the two germline ends. The CDR3 DNA follows: TGTGCCAGCAGCTTAACGGACCTGAACACTGAAGCTTTCTTT. Translated: CASSLTDLNTEAFF.

V and J are TRBV10-1 and TRBJ2-3, with a tentative D call TRBD1 (5 bases). V dropped 2 bases and J dropped 6 bases, with 12 bases sitting between them. Per germline, CDR1 WNHNN and CDR2 SYGVQD (reference sequence). This CDR3 has 14 residues. CDR3 residues: CASSEKGFRDTQYF. CDR3 nucleotide sequence: TGCGCCAGCAGTGAGAAGGGGTTTAGGGATACGCAGTATTTT.

This clone was counted a single time. This chain connects TRBV4-2 to TRBJ2-2; D gene uncertain. V lost 3 bases and J lost 5, with 10 bases in between. The CDR3 has 14 residues. Germline values: CDR1 LGHNA, CDR2 YNFKEQ. CDR3 nucleotide sequence: TGTGCCAGCAGCCAGCTTTGGACGACCGGGGAGCTGTTTTTT. This codes for CASSQLWTTGELFF.

The chain recombines TRBV9 with TRBJ2-1; possibly TRBD1 for D (5 bases). V was trimmed by 4 bases and J by 4 bases, leaving 18 bases between them. Germline V gene lookup returns CDR1 SGDLS and CDR2 YYNGEE. The CDR3 spans 16 residues. CDR3 coding DNA: TGTGCCAGCAGCCCAAGACATGGGGCCAATTACAATGAGCAGTTCTTC. As protein: CASSPRHGANYNEQFF.

This chain uses TRBV18 with TRBJ2-1; tentative D call: TRBD2 (5 bases). The CDR3 spans 15 residues. The V gene lost 3 bases and the J gene lost 7 bases, with 16 bases spanning the gap. The germline V gene has CDR1 KGHSH and CDR2 LQKENI. CDR3 in DNA: TGTGCCAGCTCACCCCCCTTTGACGCGGGTAATGAGCAGTTCTTC. Translation: CASSPPFDAGNEQFF. Variable domain in full (rest from reference TRBV18 and TRBJ2-1): NAGVMQNPRHLVRRRGQEARLRCSPMKGHSHVYWYRQLPEEGLKFMVYLQKENIIDESGMPKERFSAEFPKEGPSILRIQQVVRGDSAAYFCASSPPFDAGNEQFFGPGTRLTVL.